The clone carrying this T cell receptor (beta chain) showed up just a few times. These data originate in a study of T cell repertoires in cytomegalovirus infection. The CDR3 is 14 residues long. The V and J ends lost 4 bases and 6 bases, in that order; junction bases with no gene match: 9. CDR1 is SGHRS and CDR2 is YFSETQ in the germline V gene. A single record per CDR3 protein comes from TCRdb applying MiXCR to the reads. The data show under 250,000 distinct CDR3 sequences, 6% to 8% seen once. This chain uses TRBV5-1 with TRBJ1-2, with 7 bases aligning to TRBD1. This TCR derives from a human donor in good health (CMV status not recorded). Some clones in this sample may be carry-over from other donors' samples. The sample taken for sequencing was PBMCs. The CDR3, as DNA: TGCGCCAGCAGCCCGAGACAGGGAATGGATGGCTACACCTTC. It encodes CASSPRQGMDGYTF. Complete variable domain (other parts from reference TRBV5-1 and TRBJ1-2): KAGVTQTPRYLIKTRGQQVTLSCSPISGHRSVSWYQQTPGQGLQFLFEYFSETQRNKGNFPGRFSGRQFSNSRSEMNVSTLELGDSALYLCASSPRQGMDGYTFGSGTRLTVV.